These 14 T cell receptor beta chains originate from one sample sequenced in a study of HIV-infected children after antiretroviral therapy interruption. Treatment specified: PENTA 11 planned treatment interruption arm or continuous ART arm. RNA-based 3' RACE libraries used unique molecular identifiers. MiXCR, run by TCRdb on the 3' RACE reads, gives a single entry per CDR3 protein. The sample carries some 90,000 distinct CDR3 sequences, about 7.2% recorded once. Sequencing used CD45RA+ CD4+ T cells from PBMCs, pooled from several time points, obtained from a donor given antiretroviral therapy, either interrupted or continuous. Subset of the sample: naive CD4+ CD45RA+ CD45RO- T cells. Receptors originate from a pool of human donors with HIV.

This clonotype was seen ten or more times. The chain uses TRBV7-2 and TRBJ2-1; 8 nucleotides line up with TRBD1. V was pared by 1 base and J by 4 bases, with 3 bases of the junction left unmatched. The CDR3 length is 15 residues. Germline V CDR1 and CDR2: SGHTA, FQGNSA. In nucleotides, the CDR3 is TGTGCCAGCAGCTTAGGGGACAGGCAGTACAATGAGCAGTTCTTC. Its translation is CASSLGDRQYNEQFF. The full variable domain, rest sourced from reference TRBV7-2 and TRBJ2-1, is GAGVSQSPSNKVTEKGKDVELRCDPISGHTALYWYRQSLGQGLEFLIYFQGNSAPDKSGLPSDRFSAERTGGSVSTLTIQRTQQEDSAVYLCASSLGDRQYNEQFFGPGTRLTVL.

This clonotype was counted many times. The chain joins TRBV14 to TRBJ2-2; TRBD1 agrees at 8 bases. Per the germline V gene, CDR1 is SGHDN and CDR2 is FVKESK. The CDR3 covers 14 residues. The ends lost 4 bases at V and 5 bases at J; junction bases unmatched: 3. CDR3 DNA sequence: TGTGCCAGCAGCCTCAGGACAGGGACCGGGGAGCTGTTTTTT. This translates into CASSLRTGTGELFF.

The sample holds many counts of this clonotype. The rearrangement uses TRBV5-4 and TRBJ1-6, with 7 positions matching TRBD1. Germline-derived CDR1 and CDR2 are SGHNT and YYREEE (reference sequence). CDR3 length: 18 amino acids. With V trimmed by 1 base and J by 3 bases, 10 bases remained unmatched. The CDR3 spells CASSLRSTGLNYNSPLHF. Written as DNA, the CDR3 is TGTGCCAGCAGCTTGAGGTCGACAGGGCTGAACTATAATTCACCCCTCCACTTT.

This clonotype has at least ten counts. V and J are TRBV5-4 and TRBJ2-7; TRBD1 matches 8 bases. Germline CDR1 and CDR2: SGHNT and YYREEE (reference sequence). The V gene end was trimmed by 4 bases and the J gene end by 1 base; junction bases not matched to a gene: 10. The CDR3 length is 16 residues. The CDR3 is CASSQRARQGSYEQYF. CDR3 nucleotides: TGTGCCAGCAGCCAGAGGGCTAGACAGGGGTCCTACGAGCAGTACTTC.

There are many counts of this clonotype. This chain connects TRBV20-1 to TRBJ2-3; 11 bases agree with TRBD1. The germline V gene encodes CDR1 DFQATT and CDR2 SNEGSKA (reference sequence). The CDR3 length is 16 residues. V shed 5 bases and J 8 bases; nucleotides not matched to a gene: 15. CDR3: CSARPPGQGVRGTQYF. The CDR3 nucleotides are TGCAGTGCTCGACCCCCGGGACAGGGGGTGAGGGGTACGCAGTATTTT.

This clonotype was observed many times. The chain links TRBV12-3 or TRBV12-4 to TRBJ1-2, with a weak D call TRBD1 (6 bases). The V gene lost 6 bases and the J gene lost 3 bases, with 14 bases spanning the gap. This CDR3 comprises 14 residues. The CDR3 nucleotides read TGTGCCAGCAGGGGGGCGGGCTCGGACTATGGCTACACCTTC. It is translated as CASRGAGSDYGYTF.

This clonotype was seen repeatedly, ten times or more. The genes are TRBV7-2 and TRBJ2-3; 7 nucleotides align to TRBD2. The CDR3 is 17 residues long. Trimming took 4 bases from V and 4 from J; bases not matched to a gene: 14. Looked up from germline, CDR1 is SGHTA and CDR2 is FQGNSA. The CDR3 coding sequence is TGTGCCAGCAGCTCACTCTGGGAGCGGGGCAGGGCAGATACGCAGTATTTT. This encodes CASSSLWERGRADTQYF.

This clonotype has a handful of counts. The V call is TRBV6-1, the J call TRBJ2-1; either TRBD1 or TRBD2 may fit D (5 bases each). The V gene lost 2 bases and the J gene lost 3 bases, with 14 bases spanning the gap. Germline V CDR1 and CDR2: MNHNS, SASEGT. The CDR3 sequence is 16 residues long. CDR3 nucleotides: TGTGCCAGCAGTGAATACGACCGGGACCTCTACAATGAGCAGTTCTTC. Translating gives CASSEYDRDLYNEQFF.

This clonotype has only a few counts. The rearrangement joins TRBV10-3 to TRBJ2-3; D remains ambiguous. Per germline, CDR1 ENHRY and CDR2 SYGVKD. The germline V and J ends were trimmed by 8 bases and 0 bases, with 12 bases remaining between them. The CDR3 is 14 residues long. CDR3 protein: CAIADVPSTDTQYF. CDR3 sequence (DNA): TGTGCCATCGCTGACGTACCTAGCACAGATACGCAGTATTTT.

This clonotype was seen ten or more times. The gene calls are TRBV5-5 and TRBJ2-1; D not certain. In germline, CDR1 is SGHKS, CDR2 YYEKEE (reference sequence). V was shortened by 0 bases and J by 13 bases, with 11 bases between the two germline ends. This CDR3 is 12 amino acids long. The CDR3 loop is CASSLEVHPQFF. The CDR3 DNA reads as TGTGCCAGCAGCTTGGAGGTTCACCCACAGTTCTTC. The full variable domain, with the rest looked up from reference TRBV5-5 and TRBJ2-1, is DAGVTQSPTHLIKTRGQQVTLRCSPISGHKSVSWYQQVLGQGPQFIFQYYEKEERGRGNFPDRFSARQFPNYSSELNVNALLLGDSALYLCASSLEVHPQFFGPGTRLTVL.

The table lists this clonotype with many counts. The chain joins TRBV20-1 to TRBJ1-6; maybe TRBD1 (6 bases). Germline values: CDR1 DFQATT, CDR2 SNEGSKA (reference sequence). V shed 1 base and J shed 9 bases, with 16 bases lying between them. The CDR3 has 15 amino acids. The CDR3 DNA follows: TGCAGTGCTAGAGGTATAGGGGACATTGGTTCACCCCTCCACTTT. Protein: CSARGIGDIGSPLHF.

The J gene is TRBJ2-2, the V gene TRBV6-1, with D perhaps assigned TRBD1 or TRBD2 (6 bases each). The V end was cut by 1 base, the J end by 4 bases, with 10 bases between. The CDR3 extends over 15 amino acids. Germline CDR1 is MNHNS and CDR2 is SASEGT. The chain's CDR3 is CASSEDWGATGELFF. In DNA, the CDR3 is TGTGCCAGCAGTGAAGATTGGGGGGCCACCGGGGAGCTGTTTTTT.

This clonotype has a count of ten or more. The chain links TRBV24-1 to TRBJ2-3, with D possibly matching TRBD2 (6 bases). This CDR3 comprises 15 residues. The V gene's germline CDR1 is KGHDR and CDR2 SFDVKD. V was shortened by 5 bases and J by 3 bases, with 14 bases between the two germline ends. The CDR3 nucleotides read TGTGCCACCAGTGCTTCGGGGGTAGCGACAGATACGCAGTATTTT. It is translated as CATSASGVATDTQYF.

This clonotype was seen at least ten times. The V call is TRBV6-1, the J call TRBJ2-1; 7 positions match TRBD1. This CDR3 region has 13 residues. Germline values: CDR1 MNHNS, CDR2 SASEGT. V dropped 4 bases and J dropped 9; count of bases not matched to a gene: 6. CDR3 protein: CASSGGTVIEQFF. CDR3 sequence (DNA): TGTGCCAGCAGTGGGGGGACAGTTATTGAGCAGTTCTTC.